This is a list of T cell receptor beta chains from one sample in a study of T cell changes during pregnancy in multiple sclerosis. Generated by immunoSEQ multiplex PCR, the TCRdb table keeps only in-frame clones and is missing some. The sample gives roughly 80,000 clones, about 91% of which show up once; over 1.1% is in the top ten. The starting material was peripheral blood, obtained before pregnancy. These receptor sequences come from a female donor with multiple sclerosis, enrolled in a pregnancy study. The CDR3 runs from the conserved cysteine through the conserved F or W. The D gene is left open where the match is weak. The listing skips clone size in some rows; elsewhere it reads once, few, many or a size class.

V gene: TRBV7-8; J gene: TRBJ2-3; clone size: .; D gene: TRBD1; CDR3 DNA: TGTGCCAGCAGACCGACAGGGGGTGCGCAGTATTTT; CDR3 protein: CASRPTGGAQYF
V gene: TRBV30; J gene: TRBJ1-2; clone size: once; D gene: .; CDR3 DNA: TGTGCCTGGGGTTTTATGGGCAGCTATGGCTACACCTTC; CDR3 protein: CAWGFMGSYGYTF
V gene: TRBV7-9; J gene: TRBJ1-2; clone size: .; D gene: TRBD1; CDR3 DNA: TGTGCCAGCGATACGGGACAGGGGGCGGCCCCAGCTGGCTACACCTTC; CDR3 protein: CASDTGQGAAPAGYTF
V gene: TRBV15; J gene: TRBJ1-2; clone size: .; D gene: .; CDR3 DNA: TGTGCCACCAGCAGAGACAGGGGAGTACATGGCTACACCTTC; CDR3 protein: CATSRDRGVHGYTF
V gene: TRBV30; J gene: TRBJ2-1; clone size: .; D gene: TRBD1; CDR3 DNA: TGTGCCTGGACTCCCCGGGACAGGGGGCCGAATGAGCAGTTCTTC; CDR3 protein: CAWTPRDRGPNEQFF
V gene: TRBV2; J gene: TRBJ1-1; clone size: .; D gene: .; CDR3 DNA: TGTGCCAGCAGTGAAGGGAGGGGAGTAGCTGAAGCTTTCTTT; CDR3 protein: CASSEGRGVAEAFF
V gene: TRBV5-6; J gene: TRBJ1-1; clone size: .; D gene: .; CDR3 DNA: TGTGCCAGCAGCGAAGTGGACAGCCGGAACACTGAAGCTTTCTTT; CDR3 protein: CASSEVDSRNTEAFF
V gene: TRBV19; J gene: TRBJ1-3; clone size: .; D gene: .; CDR3 DNA: TGTGCCAGTAGTATATTGTTCCGGAATGACAAAACTGGAAACACCATATATTTT; CDR3 protein: CASSILFRNDKTGNTIYF
V gene: TRBV6-1; J gene: TRBJ2-4; clone size: .; D gene: TRBD1; CDR3 DNA: TGTGCCAGCAGTCCCGGGGACAGCAAAAACATTCAGTACTTC; CDR3 protein: CASSPGDSKNIQYF
V gene: TRBV9; J gene: TRBJ2-3; clone size: .; D gene: TRBD2; CDR3 DNA: TGTGCCAGCAGCATTGGACTAGCGGGGGGGCGAGATTACGGCACAGATACGCAGTATTTT; CDR3 protein: CASSIGLAGGRDYGTDTQYF
V gene: TRBV9; J gene: TRBJ2-1; clone size: .; D gene: .; CDR3 DNA: TGTGCCAGCAATCGTGAGTCCTACAATGAGCAGTTCTTC; CDR3 protein: CASNRESYNEQFF
V gene: TRBV9; J gene: TRBJ2-2; clone size: .; D gene: .; CDR3 DNA: TGTGCCAGCAGCGACGGGTCTGGGGAGCTGTTTTTT; CDR3 protein: CASSDGSGELFF
V gene: TRBV6-4; J gene: TRBJ2-1; clone size: .; D gene: TRBD2; CDR3 DNA: TGTGCCAGCAGAGCTGGGACTAGCGGGGGGCCACGGAGCTCCTACAATGAGCAGTTCTTC; CDR3 protein: CASRAGTSGGPRSSYNEQFF
V gene: TRBV2; J gene: TRBJ1-2; clone size: .; D gene: TRBD1; CDR3 DNA: TGTGCCAGCAGTGAACTGCGACAGGGGGGAGAGGATGGCTACACCTTC; CDR3 protein: CASSELRQGGEDGYTF
V gene: TRBV4-1; J gene: TRBJ2-7; clone size: .; D gene: .; CDR3 DNA: TGCGCCAGCAGCCAAGGGGGGGTCTACGAGCAGTACTTC; CDR3 protein: CASSQGGVYEQYF
V gene: TRBV25-1; J gene: TRBJ1-5; clone size: .; D gene: .; CDR3 DNA: TGTGCCAGCGAGGGTGTGGGTGGCAATCAGCCCCAGCATTTT; CDR3 protein: CASEGVGGNQPQHF
V gene: TRBV6-1; J gene: TRBJ1-3; clone size: .; D gene: .; CDR3 DNA: TGTGCCAGCAGTGAAGCCTTTGGTACCGCTCTAAGTTCGACCATATATTTT; CDR3 protein: CASSEAFGTALSSTIYF
V gene: TRBV29-1; J gene: TRBJ2-3; clone size: .; D gene: TRBD2; CDR3 DNA: TGCAGCGTTGACGGAGCGGGGGACACAGATACGCAGTATTTT; CDR3 protein: CSVDGAGDTDTQYF
V gene: TRBV5-6; J gene: TRBJ2-7; clone size: .; D gene: .; CDR3 DNA: TGTGCCAGCAGCTTGGGCAGGGTTTACGAGCAGTACTTC; CDR3 protein: CASSLGRVYEQYF
V gene: TRBV7-7; J gene: TRBJ2-1; clone size: .; D gene: .; CDR3 DNA: TGTGCTAGCAGCTTATCTGACAACAATGAGCAGTTCTTC; CDR3 protein: CASSLSDNNEQFF
V gene: TRBV12-5; J gene: TRBJ2-2; clone size: .; D gene: TRBD1; CDR3 DNA: TGTGCTAGTGGCCCCGACAGGGGGCGAGGCGGGGAGCTGTTTTTT; CDR3 protein: CASGPDRGRGGELFF
V gene: TRBV30; J gene: TRBJ1-2; clone size: .; D gene: .; CDR3 DNA: TGTGCCTGGGCGGGGAACTATGGCTACACCTTC; CDR3 protein: CAWAGNYGYTF
V gene: TRBV29-1; J gene: TRBJ1-2; clone size: .; D gene: TRBD1; CDR3 DNA: TGCAGCGTTGAAGACCGGGACAGCTATGGCTACACCTTC; CDR3 protein: CSVEDRDSYGYTF
V gene: TRBV19; J gene: TRBJ2-3; clone size: .; D gene: TRBD2; CDR3 DNA: TGTGCCACGGGCCTCGCGGGGGGGTTCGGAACGCAGTATTTT; CDR3 protein: CATGLAGGFGTQYF
V gene: TRBV21-1; J gene: TRBJ2-7; clone size: .; D gene: .; CDR3 DNA: TGTGCCAGCAGCAAATTGACAGGGAGGCCCTACTACGAGCAGTACTTC; CDR3 protein: CASSKLTGRPYYEQYF
V gene: TRBV25-1; J gene: TRBJ2-7; clone size: .; D gene: TRBD1; CDR3 DNA: TGTGCCAGCAGTGAACAGGGGGCCTACGAGCAGTACTTC; CDR3 protein: CASSEQGAYEQYF
V gene: TRBV19; J gene: TRBJ2-1; clone size: .; D gene: .; CDR3 DNA: TGTGCCAGTAGTATAACAGGGATAAATGAGCAGTTCTTC; CDR3 protein: CASSITGINEQFF
V gene: TRBV29-1; J gene: TRBJ2-2; clone size: .; D gene: .; CDR3 DNA: TGCAGCGTTCCCGCCCCACTGCCCGGGGAGCTGTTTTTT; CDR3 protein: CSVPAPLPGELFF
V gene: TRBV14; J gene: TRBJ2-7; clone size: .; D gene: .; CDR3 DNA: TGTGCCAGCAGCAATTCAGGGGCATCCTACGAGCAGTACTTC; CDR3 protein: CASSNSGASYEQYF
V gene: TRBV29-1; J gene: TRBJ1-4; clone size: .; D gene: .; CDR3 DNA: TGCAGCGTTGTTCAGAGGCCCAATGAAAAACTGTTTTTT; CDR3 protein: CSVVQRPNEKLFF
V gene: TRBV27; J gene: TRBJ1-5; clone size: once; D gene: .; CDR3 DNA: TGTGCCAGCAGTCCAGCCCCAGGGCCGAGTCGGCAGCCCCAGCATTTT; CDR3 protein: CASSPAPGPSRQPQHF
V gene: TRBV9; J gene: TRBJ1-2; clone size: .; D gene: .; CDR3 DNA: TGTGCCAGCAGCGTACGGCAGGGTGACTATGGCTACACCTTC; CDR3 protein: CASSVRQGDYGYTF
V gene: TRBV5-4; J gene: TRBJ2-3; clone size: .; D gene: TRBD2; CDR3 DNA: TGTGCCAGCAGCCCTGTAGGGCGGGGGGGCCGTTTAGATACGCAGTATTTT; CDR3 protein: CASSPVGRGGRLDTQYF
V gene: TRBV27; J gene: TRBJ2-1; clone size: .; D gene: TRBD2; CDR3 DNA: TGTGCCAGCAGTCAGGGACTAGCGGGGGGTTACAATGAGCAGTTCTTC; CDR3 protein: CASSQGLAGGYNEQFF
V gene: TRBV9; J gene: TRBJ1-6; clone size: .; D gene: .; CDR3 DNA: TGTGCCAGCAATTTCAGGGGCTCCTATAATTCACCCCTCCACTTT; CDR3 protein: CASNFRGSYNSPLHF
V gene: TRBV7-3; J gene: TRBJ1-2; clone size: .; D gene: .; CDR3 DNA: TGTGCCAGCAGCTTTAAGCCGGGGGGTCCCAGGGGCTATGGCTACACCTTC; CDR3 protein: CASSFKPGGPRGYGYTF